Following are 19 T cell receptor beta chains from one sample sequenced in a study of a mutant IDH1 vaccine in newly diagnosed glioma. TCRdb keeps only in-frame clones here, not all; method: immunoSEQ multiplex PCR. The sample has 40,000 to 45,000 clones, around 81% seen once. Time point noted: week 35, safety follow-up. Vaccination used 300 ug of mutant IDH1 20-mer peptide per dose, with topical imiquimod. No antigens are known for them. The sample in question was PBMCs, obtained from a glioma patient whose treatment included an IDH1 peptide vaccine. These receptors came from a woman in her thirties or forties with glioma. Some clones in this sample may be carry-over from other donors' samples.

The CDR3 spells CASSLQINPTDTQYF. DNA of the CDR3: TGTGCCAGCAGCTTACAGATCAACCCCACAGATACGCAGTATTTT. The gene calls are TRBV7-2 and TRBJ2-3, with no clear D. Trimming pared 2 bases from V and 2 bases from J, leaving 11 bases between. The CDR3 extends over 15 amino acids. CDR1 SGHTA and CDR2 FQGNSA come from the germline V gene.

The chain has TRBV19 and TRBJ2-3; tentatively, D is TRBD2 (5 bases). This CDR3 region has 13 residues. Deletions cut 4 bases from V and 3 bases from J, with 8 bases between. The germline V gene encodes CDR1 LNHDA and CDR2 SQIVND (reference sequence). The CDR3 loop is CASSTSRTDTQYF. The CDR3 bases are TGTGCCAGTAGTACTAGCAGGACAGATACGCAGTATTTT.

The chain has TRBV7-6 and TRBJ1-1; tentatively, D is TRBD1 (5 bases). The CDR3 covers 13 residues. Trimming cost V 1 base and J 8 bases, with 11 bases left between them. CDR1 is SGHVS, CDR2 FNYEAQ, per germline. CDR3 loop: CASSLVQGTEAFF. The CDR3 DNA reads TGTGCCAGCAGCTTAGTGCAGGGTACCGAAGCTTTCTTT.

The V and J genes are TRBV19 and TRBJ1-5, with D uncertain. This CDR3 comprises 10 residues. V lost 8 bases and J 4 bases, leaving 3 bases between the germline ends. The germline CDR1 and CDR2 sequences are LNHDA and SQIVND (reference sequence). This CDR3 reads CASGNQPQHF. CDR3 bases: TGTGCCAGTGGGAATCAGCCCCAGCATTTT.

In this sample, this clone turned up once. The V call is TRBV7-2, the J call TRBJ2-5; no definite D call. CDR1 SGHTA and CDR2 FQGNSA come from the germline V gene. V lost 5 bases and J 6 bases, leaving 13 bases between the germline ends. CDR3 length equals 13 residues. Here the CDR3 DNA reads TGTGCCAGCAGCCTGGGCCTGGTGAAGACCCAGTACTTC. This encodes CASSLGLVKTQYF.

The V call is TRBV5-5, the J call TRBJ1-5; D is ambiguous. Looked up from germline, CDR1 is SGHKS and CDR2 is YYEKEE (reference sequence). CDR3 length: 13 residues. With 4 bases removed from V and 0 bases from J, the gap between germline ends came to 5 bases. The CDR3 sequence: CASSLYSNQPQHF. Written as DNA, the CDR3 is TGTGCCAGCAGCCTCTATAGCAATCAGCCCCAGCATTTT.

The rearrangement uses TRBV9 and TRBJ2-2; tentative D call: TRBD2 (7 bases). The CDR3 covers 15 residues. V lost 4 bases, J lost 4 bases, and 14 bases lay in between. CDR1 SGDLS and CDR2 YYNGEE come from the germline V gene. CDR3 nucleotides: TGTGCCAGCAGCCCGATGGGGGGGGCCACCGGGGAGCTGTTTTTT. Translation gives CASSPMGGATGELFF.

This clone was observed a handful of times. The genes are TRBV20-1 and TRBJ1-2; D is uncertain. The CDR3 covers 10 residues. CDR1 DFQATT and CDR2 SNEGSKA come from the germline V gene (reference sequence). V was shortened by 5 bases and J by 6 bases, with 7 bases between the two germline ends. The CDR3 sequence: CSAEGNGYTF. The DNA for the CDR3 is TGCAGTGCTGAAGGGAATGGCTACACCTTC.

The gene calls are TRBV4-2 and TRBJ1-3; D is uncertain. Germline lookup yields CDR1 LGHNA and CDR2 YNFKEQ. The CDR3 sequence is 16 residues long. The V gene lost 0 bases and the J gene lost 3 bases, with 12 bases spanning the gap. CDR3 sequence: CASSQDQLGSGNTIYF. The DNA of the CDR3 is TGTGCCAGCAGCCAAGATCAATTAGGGAGTGGAAACACCATATATTTT.

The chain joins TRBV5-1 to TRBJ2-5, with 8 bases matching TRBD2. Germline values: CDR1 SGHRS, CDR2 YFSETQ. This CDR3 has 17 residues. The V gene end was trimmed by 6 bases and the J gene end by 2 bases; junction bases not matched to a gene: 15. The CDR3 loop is CASNAGGLKDNQETQYF. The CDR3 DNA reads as TGCGCCAGCAACGCGGGGGGTCTCAAGGATAATCAAGAGACCCAGTACTTC.

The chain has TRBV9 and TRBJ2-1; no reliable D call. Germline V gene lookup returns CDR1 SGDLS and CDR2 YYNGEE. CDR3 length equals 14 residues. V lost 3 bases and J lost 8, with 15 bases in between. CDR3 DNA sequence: TGTGCCAGCAGCGCCCTCTCCTTGAGCGATGAGCAGTTCTTC. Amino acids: CASSALSLSDEQFF.

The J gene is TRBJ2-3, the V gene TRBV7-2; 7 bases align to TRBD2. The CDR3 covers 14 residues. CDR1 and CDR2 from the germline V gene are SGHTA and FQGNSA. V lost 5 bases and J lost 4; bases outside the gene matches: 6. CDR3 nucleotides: TGTGCCAGCAGCCCCACTAGCGTGCCAGATACGCAGTATTTT. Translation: CASSPTSVPDTQYF.

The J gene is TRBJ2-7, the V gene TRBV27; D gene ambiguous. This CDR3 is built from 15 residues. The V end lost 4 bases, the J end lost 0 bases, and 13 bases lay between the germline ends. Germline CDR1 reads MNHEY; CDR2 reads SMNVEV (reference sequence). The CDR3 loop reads CASSSQTSSSYEQYF. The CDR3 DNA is TGTGCCAGCAGTTCCCAGACTTCAAGCTCCTACGAGCAGTACTTC.

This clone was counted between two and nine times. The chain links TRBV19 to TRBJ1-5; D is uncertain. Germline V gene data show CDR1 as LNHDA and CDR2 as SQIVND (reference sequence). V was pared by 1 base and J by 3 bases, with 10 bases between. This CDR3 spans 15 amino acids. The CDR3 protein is CASSIVTSNNQPQHF. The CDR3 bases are TGTGCCAGTAGTATAGTGACGAGCAACAATCAGCCCCAGCATTTT.

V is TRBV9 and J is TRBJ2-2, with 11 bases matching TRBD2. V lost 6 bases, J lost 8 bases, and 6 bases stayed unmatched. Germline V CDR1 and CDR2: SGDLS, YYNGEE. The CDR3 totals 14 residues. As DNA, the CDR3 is TGTGCCAGCACTACTAGCGGGAGTCCTGGGGAGCTGTTTTTT. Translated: CASTTSGSPGELFF.

CDR3 amino acids: CASKTGGNSPLHF. The CDR3 bases are TGTGCCAGCAAAACAGGTGGGAATTCACCCCTCCACTTT. The chain combines TRBV6-5 with TRBJ1-6; tentatively, D is TRBD1 (5 bases). Germline values: CDR1 MNHEY, CDR2 SVGAGI. There are 13 residues in the CDR3. V dropped 7 bases and J dropped 7 bases, with 11 bases sitting between them.

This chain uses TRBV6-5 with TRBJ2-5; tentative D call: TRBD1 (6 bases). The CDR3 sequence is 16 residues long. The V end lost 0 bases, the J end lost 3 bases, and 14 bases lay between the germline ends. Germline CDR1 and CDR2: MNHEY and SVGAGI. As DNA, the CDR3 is TGTGCCAGCAGTTACTCGTGGGCGGCAGGGGAAGAGACCCAGTACTTC. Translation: CASSYSWAAGEETQYF.

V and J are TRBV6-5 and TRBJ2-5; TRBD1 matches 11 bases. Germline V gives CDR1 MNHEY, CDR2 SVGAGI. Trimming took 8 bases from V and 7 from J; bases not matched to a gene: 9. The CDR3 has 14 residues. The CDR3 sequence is CASRGQGARGTQYF. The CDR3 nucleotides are TGTGCCAGCCGCGGACAGGGGGCGCGGGGGACCCAGTACTTC.

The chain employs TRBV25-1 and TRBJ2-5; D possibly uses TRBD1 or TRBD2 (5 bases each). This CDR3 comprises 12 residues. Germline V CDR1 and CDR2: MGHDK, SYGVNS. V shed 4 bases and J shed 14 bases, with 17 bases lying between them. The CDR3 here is CASSGPGTVLYF. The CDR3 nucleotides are TGTGCCAGCAGTGGACCCGGGACGGTCCTTTACTTC.